This T cell receptor beta chain was found in a study of T cells in Graves' hyperthyroidism and ophthalmopathy. The V end lost 0 bases, the J end lost 4 bases, and 11 bases lay between the germline ends. CDR3 size: 14 residues. Per the germline V gene, CDR1 is SGDLS and CDR2 is YYNGEE. Regions amplified from RNA transcripts were the TCR beta CDR3 regions. When the TCR CDR3 underwent first-round RT-PCR, the HTBI primer set was used. TCRdb redid the calling of the multiplex PCR reads with MiXCR, one entry per CDR3 protein. Here the sample spans 500,000 to 600,000 distinct CDR3 sequences, approximately 15% being singletons.

This sequence was found in a young woman with Graves' hyperthyroidism. The genes are TRBV9 and TRBJ2-7; D is perhaps TRBD2 (6 bases). The sequencing input was blood. The DNA of the CDR3 is TGTGCCAGCAGCGTAGCGGCTGGAGGGTACGAGCAGTACTTC. Translation: CASSVAAGGYEQYF. Together with reference TRBV9 and TRBJ2-7, the CDR3 gives the full variable domain: DSGVTQTPKHLITATGQRVTLRCSPRSGDLSVYWYQQSLDQGLQFLIQYYNGEERAKGNILERFSAQQFPDLHSELNLSSLELGDSALYFCASSVAAGGYEQYFGPGTRLTVT.